Here is one TCR beta chain with its context. Its antigen is not known. An approximately ten-day culture period preceded the isolation of CD4+ T cells. The method was immunoSEQ multiplex PCR; TCRdb's version includes in-frame clones alone and lacks a portion of them. The repertoire holds over 45,000 clones, with about 67% as singletons. The CDR3 runs 15 residues. Looked up from germline, CDR1 is LGHNA and CDR2 is YNFKEQ. The V segment lost 1 base and the J segment 8 bases; nucleotides outside the gene matches: 9. The entry originates in a study of vaccination effects on CD4 cells after COVID-19. Findings of the study overall: After vaccination of healthy people, only 1 of 255 vaccine-induced clones cross-reacted with common cold coronaviruses. Convalescent patients were scarce, and early post-infection timepoints were absent.

Sample: CD4+ T cells from PBMCs cultured without peptide, taken before COVID-19 vaccination. This sequence joins TRBV4-2 and TRBJ1-2, with TRBD1 identical over 8 bases. The TCR sequence derives from a human donor who received a COVID-19 vaccine. In nucleotides, the CDR3 is TGTGCCAGCAGCCAAGGACAGGGGTCACTGTGGGGCTACACCTTC. Translation gives CASSQGQGSLWGYTF.